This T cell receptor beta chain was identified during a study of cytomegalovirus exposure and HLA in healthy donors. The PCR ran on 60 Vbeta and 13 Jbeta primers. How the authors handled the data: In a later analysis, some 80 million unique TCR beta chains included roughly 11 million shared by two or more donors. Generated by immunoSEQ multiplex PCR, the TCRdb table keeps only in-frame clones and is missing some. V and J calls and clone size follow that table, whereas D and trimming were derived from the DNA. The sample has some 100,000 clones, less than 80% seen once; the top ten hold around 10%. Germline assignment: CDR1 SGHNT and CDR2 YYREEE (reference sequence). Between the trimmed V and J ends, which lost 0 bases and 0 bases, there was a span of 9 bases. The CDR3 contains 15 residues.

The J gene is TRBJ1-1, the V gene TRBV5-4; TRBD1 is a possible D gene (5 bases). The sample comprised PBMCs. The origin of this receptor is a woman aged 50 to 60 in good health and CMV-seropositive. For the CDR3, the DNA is TGTGCCAGCAGCTTGGGACTGGACATGAACACTGAAGCTTTCTTT. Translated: CASSLGLDMNTEAFF.